The TCR beta chain under discussion was sequenced for a study of fetal regulatory T cell absence and autoimmunity. Points on this clone: Its antigen is currently unknown.

CDR3 length: 12 residues. The germline CDR1 and CDR2 sequences are MNHEY and SVGAGI. V was clipped by 2 bases and J by 6 bases, with 5 bases between them. The survey-level immunoSEQ assay was used. Libraries were prepared by immunoSEQ multiplex PCR; TCRdb keeps only in-frame clonotypes and omits some of them. The sample shows approximately 46,000 clones, approximately 83% of them seen only once. Study-wide findings and caveats: Oligoclonal TCR enrichment in pancreas over cord blood reached over 100-fold for some clones.

Sequencing input: cord blood. The sequence was obtained from a newborn boy with IPEX syndrome. The J gene is TRBJ2-1, the V gene TRBV6-5, with D unclear. The CDR3 loop is CASSYRANEQFF. The CDR3 region has the DNA TGTGCCAGCAGTTACCGAGCCAATGAGCAGTTCTTC.